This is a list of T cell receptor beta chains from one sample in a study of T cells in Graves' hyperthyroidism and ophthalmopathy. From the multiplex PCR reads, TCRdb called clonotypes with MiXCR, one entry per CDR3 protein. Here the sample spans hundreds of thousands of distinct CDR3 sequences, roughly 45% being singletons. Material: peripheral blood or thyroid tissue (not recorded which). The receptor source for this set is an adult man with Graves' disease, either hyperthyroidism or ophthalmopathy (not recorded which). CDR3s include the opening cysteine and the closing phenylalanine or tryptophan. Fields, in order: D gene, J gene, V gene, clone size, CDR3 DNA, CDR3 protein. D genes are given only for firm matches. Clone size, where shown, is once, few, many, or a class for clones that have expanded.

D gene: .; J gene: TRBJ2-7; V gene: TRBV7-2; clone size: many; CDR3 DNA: TGTGCCAGCAGTCGGAGGTGGTACGAGCAGTACTTC; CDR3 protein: CASSRRWYEQYF
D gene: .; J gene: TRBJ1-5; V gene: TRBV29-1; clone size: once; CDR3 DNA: TGCAGCGGCCGACCGGGGGACCTGAGGCAAGGGACCCAGCATTTT; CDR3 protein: CSGRPGDLRQGTQHF
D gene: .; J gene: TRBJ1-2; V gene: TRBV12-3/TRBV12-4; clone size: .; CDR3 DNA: TGTGCCAGCAGTTTTCAGAGTCTGGGCGGCTACACCTTC; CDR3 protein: CASSFQSLGGYTF
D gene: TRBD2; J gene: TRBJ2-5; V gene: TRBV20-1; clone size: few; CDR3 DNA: TGCAGTGCTAGATCTTCTTGGGCGGGGGGGAGCCCTAAGACCCAGTACTTC; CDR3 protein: CSARSSWAGGSPKTQYF
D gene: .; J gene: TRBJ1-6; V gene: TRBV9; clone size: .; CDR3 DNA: TGTGCCAGCTCACCCCAAGACTCCTATAATTCACCCCTCCACTTT; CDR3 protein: CASSPQDSYNSPLHF
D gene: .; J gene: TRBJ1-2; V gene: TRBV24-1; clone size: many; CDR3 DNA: TGTGCCACCAGTGAGTCGGGGAAGGGGCTCAACTATGGCTACACCTTC; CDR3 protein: CATSESGKGLNYGYTF
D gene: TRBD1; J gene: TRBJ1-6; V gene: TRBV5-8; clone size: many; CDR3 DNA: TGTGCCAGCAGCTGGGGGACAGGGAATTCACCCCTCCACTTT; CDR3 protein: CASSWGTGNSPLHF
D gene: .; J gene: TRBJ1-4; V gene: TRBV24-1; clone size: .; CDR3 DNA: TGTGCCACCAGTGAGGGGACGGTTGAAAAACTGTTTTTT; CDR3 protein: CATSEGTVEKLFF
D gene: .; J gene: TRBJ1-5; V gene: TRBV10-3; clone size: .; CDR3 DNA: TGTGCCATCAGTGGGGCAGGGATCAATCAGCCCCAGCATTTT; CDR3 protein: CAISGAGINQPQHF
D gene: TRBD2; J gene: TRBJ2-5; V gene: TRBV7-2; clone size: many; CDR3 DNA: TGTGCCAGCAGCCATGGGAGGGGCAGATCGCTTGGGGAGACCCAGTACTTC; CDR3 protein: CASSHGRGRSLGETQYF
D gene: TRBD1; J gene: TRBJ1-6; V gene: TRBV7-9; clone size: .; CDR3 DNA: TGTGCCAGCAGCTCAACCCGACAGGGGCATAATTCACCCCTCCACTTT; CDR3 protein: CASSSTRQGHNSPLHF
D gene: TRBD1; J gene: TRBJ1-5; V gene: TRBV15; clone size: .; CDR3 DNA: TGTGCCACCGATGACGGACAGGGGACCTATCAGCCCCAGCATTTT; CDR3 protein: CATDDGQGTYQPQHF
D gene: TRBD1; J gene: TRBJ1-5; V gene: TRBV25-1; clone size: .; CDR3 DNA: TGTGCCAGCGGAACGGGACAGGGTAGCAATCAGCCCCAGCATTTT; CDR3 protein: CASGTGQGSNQPQHF
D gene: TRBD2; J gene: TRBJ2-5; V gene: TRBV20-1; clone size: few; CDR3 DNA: TGCAGTGCTAGCTACTTCGGGACTAGAAGCGAGACCCAGTACTTC; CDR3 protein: CSASYFGTRSETQYF
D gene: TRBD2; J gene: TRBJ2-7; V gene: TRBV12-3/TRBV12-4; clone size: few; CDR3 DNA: TGCGCCAGCAGTGAGTCGGGGGGGGCCGGCTACGAGCAGTACTTC; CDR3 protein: CASSESGGAGYEQYF
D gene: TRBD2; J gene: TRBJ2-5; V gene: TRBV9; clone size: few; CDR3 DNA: TGTGCCAGCAGCGTAGGGGGGACTAGCGGGGGGGCCAGAGAGACCCAGTACTTC; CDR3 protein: CASSVGGTSGGARETQYF
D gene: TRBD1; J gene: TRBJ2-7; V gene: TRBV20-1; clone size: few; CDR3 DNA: TGCAGTGCTACAGATTGGACAGGGCCAGCCTACGAGCAGTACTTC; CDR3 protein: CSATDWTGPAYEQYF
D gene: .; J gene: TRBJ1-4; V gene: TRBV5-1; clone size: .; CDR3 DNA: TGCGCCAGCAAGGTGACAGCCACTAATGAAAAACTGTTTTTT; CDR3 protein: CASKVTATNEKLFF
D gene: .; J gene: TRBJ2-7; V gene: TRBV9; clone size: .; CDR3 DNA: TGTGCCAGCAGCGTAGAAGCGTCGGGGGACTTCTCCTACGAGCAGTACTTC; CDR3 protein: CASSVEASGDFSYEQYF
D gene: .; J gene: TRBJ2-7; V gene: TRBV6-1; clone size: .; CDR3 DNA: TGTGCCAGCAGTGAAAGTGGTTGGTCAGGGAACGAGCAGTACTTC; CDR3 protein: CASSESGWSGNEQYF
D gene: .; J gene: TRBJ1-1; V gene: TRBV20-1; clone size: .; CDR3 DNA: TGCAGTGCTCCATCAAGTCGGACCGCGGAAGCTTTCTTT; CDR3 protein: CSAPSSRTAEAFF
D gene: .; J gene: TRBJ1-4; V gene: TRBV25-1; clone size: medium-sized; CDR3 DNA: TGTGCCAGCAGTGAACTGGGGGCGGGCGGGGAAAAACTGTTTTTT; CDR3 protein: CASSELGAGGEKLFF
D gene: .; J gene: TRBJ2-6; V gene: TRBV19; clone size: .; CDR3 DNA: TGTGCCAGTAGTATGCGTCAGGGGGCCAACGTCCTGACTTTC; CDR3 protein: CASSMRQGANVLTF
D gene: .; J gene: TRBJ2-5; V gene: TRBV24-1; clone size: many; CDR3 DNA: TGTGCCACCAGTGAACCGCAGGGTGCGGAGACCCAGTACTTC; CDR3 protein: CATSEPQGAETQYF
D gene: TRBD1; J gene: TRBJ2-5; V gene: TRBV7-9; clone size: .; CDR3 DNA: TGTGCCAGCAGCTGGCTGACCACAGGGGCGGAAGAGACCCAGTACTTC; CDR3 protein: CASSWLTTGAEETQYF
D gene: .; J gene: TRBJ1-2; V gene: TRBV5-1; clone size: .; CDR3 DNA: TGCGCCAGCAGCTTGCGCGACACGCCGGTCTATGGCTACACCTTC; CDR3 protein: CASSLRDTPVYGYTF
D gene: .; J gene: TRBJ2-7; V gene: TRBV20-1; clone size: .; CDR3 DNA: TGCAGTGCTAGCACCGGGGAGGACGAGCAGTACTTC; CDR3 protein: CSASTGEDEQYF
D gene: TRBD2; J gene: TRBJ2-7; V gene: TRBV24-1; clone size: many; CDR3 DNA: TGTGCCACCAGTGCCGGGAAAAAGCGGGACTACGAGCAGTACTTC; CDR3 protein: CATSAGKKRDYEQYF
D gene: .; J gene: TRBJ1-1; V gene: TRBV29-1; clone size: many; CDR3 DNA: TGCAGCGTTCGAATAACGCAGAACACTGAAGCTTTCTTT; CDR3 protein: CSVRITQNTEAFF
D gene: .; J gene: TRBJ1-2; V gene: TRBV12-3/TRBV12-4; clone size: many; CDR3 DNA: TGTGCCAGCAGTTCAAGGGGTCAGAGCTATGGCTACACCTTC; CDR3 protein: CASSSRGQSYGYTF
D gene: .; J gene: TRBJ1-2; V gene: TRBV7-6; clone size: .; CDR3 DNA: TGTGCCAGCAGCCAAGCCCACAGGGACTATGGCTACACCTTC; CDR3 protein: CASSQAHRDYGYTF
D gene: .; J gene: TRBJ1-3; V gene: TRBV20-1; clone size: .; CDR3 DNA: TGCAGTGCTAGAGATTCGGCGAAGGCTGGAAACACCATATATTTT; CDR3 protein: CSARDSAKAGNTIYF
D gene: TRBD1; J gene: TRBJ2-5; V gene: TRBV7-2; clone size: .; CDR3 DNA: TGTGCCAGCAGCTCTGGGACAGGGGACTACGAGACCCAGTACTTC; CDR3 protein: CASSSGTGDYETQYF
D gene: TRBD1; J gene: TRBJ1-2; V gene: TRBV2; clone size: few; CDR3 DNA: TGTGCCAGCAGCTCGGGACAGCACTACTATGGCTACACCTTC; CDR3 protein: CASSSGQHYYGYTF
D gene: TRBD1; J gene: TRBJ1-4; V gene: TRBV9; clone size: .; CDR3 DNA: TGTGCCAGCAACGGAGCGACAGGGGGAGGTGAAAAACTGTTTTTT; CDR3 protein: CASNGATGGGEKLFF
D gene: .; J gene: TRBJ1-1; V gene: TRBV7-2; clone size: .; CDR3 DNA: TGTGCCAGCAGCCGAGACAGAGTAATGAACACTGAAGCTTTCTTT; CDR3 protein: CASSRDRVMNTEAFF
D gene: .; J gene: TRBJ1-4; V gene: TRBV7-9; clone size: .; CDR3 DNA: TGCGCCAGCAGCCAAGATCACCCAACTAATGAAAAACTGTTTTTT; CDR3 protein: CASSQDHPTNEKLFF
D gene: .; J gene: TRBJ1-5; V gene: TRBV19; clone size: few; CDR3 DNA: TGTGCCAGTAGTATCAGACTCCAGGTGGACGATCAGCCCCAGCATTTT; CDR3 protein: CASSIRLQVDDQPQHF
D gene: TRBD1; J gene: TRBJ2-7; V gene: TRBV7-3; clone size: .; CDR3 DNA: TGTGCCAGCAGCTGGGACAGGGGTTTCTACGAGCAGTACTTC; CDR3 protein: CASSWDRGFYEQYF
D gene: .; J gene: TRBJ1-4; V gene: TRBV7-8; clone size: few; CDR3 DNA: TGTGCCAGCAGCTTAGATTTTGTACAGGGAGTTAAGTTTTTT; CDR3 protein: CASSLDFVQGVKFF
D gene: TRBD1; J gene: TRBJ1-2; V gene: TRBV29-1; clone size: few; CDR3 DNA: TGCAGCGCCCGAGGGGTTTCGGACAGGGCCTATGGCTACACCTTC; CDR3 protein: CSARGVSDRAYGYTF
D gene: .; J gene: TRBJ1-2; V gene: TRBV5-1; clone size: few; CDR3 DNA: TGCGCCAGCTGGGGTTATAACTATGGCTACACCTTC; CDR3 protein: CASWGYNYGYTF
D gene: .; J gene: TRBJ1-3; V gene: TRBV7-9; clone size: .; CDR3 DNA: TGTGCCAGCAGCCAAATGTGGATACCCCCGGGAAACACCATATATTTT; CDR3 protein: CASSQMWIPPGNTIYF
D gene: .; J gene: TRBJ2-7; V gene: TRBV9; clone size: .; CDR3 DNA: TGTGCCAGCAGCGTAGGAGTTAGTTCCTACGAGCAGTACTTC; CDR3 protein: CASSVGVSSYEQYF